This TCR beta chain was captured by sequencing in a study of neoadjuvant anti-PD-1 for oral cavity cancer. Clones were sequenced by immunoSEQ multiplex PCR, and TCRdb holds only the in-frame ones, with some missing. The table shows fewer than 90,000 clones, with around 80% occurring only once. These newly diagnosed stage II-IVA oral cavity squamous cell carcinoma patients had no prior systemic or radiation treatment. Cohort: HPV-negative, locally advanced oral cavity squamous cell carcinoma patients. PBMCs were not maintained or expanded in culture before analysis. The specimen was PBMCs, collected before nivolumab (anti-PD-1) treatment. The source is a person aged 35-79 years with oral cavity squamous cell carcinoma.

In DNA, the CDR3 is TGTGCCAGCAGCCCACCGGGGGACTATGGCTACACCTTC. Protein sequence: CASSPPGDYGYTF. V gene TRBV28 combines with J gene TRBJ1-2; a weak D match, TRBD1 (5 bases). V lost 6 bases to trimming and J lost 3 bases, with 11 bases between them. Germline V lookup: CDR1 MDHEN, CDR2 SYDVKM. This CDR3 comprises 13 residues.